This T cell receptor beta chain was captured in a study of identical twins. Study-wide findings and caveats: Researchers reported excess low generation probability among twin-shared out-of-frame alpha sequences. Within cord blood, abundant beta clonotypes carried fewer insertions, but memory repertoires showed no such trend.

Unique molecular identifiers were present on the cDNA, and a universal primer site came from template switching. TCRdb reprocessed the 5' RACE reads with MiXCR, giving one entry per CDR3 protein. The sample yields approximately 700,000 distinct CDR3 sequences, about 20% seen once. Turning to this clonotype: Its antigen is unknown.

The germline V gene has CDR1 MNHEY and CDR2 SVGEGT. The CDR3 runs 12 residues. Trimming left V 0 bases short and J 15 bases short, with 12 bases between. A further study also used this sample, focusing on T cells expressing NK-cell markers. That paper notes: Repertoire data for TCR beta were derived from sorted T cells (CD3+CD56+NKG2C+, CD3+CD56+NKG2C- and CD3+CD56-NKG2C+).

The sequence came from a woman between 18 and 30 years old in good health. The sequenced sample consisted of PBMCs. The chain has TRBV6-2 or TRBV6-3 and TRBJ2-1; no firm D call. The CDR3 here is CASSYSKYGMFF. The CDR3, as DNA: TGTGCCAGCAGTTACTCGAAATACGGCATGTTCTTC.